This T cell receptor (beta chain) was recovered during a study of blood T cell repertoires in COVID-19. Study-wide context: Samples representing acute and convalescent COVID-19 were sourced from the United States, Italy and Spain.

From germline, CDR1 is MGHRA and CDR2 YSYEKL. CDR3 length equals 18 residues. Germline trimming cut 2 bases from V and 0 bases from J; bases unmatched to any gene: 13. As handled by the study authors: Estimation of nucleated cell counts was performed using reference gene primer amplification. TCRdb's table, derived via immunoSEQ multiplex PCR, lists solely in-frame clones and lacks some. Clonal size and the V and J genes are those of that table, whereas D and trimming came from the DNA. The table lists approximately 290,000 clones, around 89% of them singletons. Sequenced: peripheral blood. V gene TRBV4-1 combines with J gene TRBJ2-7; 7 bases are shared with TRBD2. This receptor was taken from a young man with acute or convalescent COVID-19. CDR3 loop: CASSQSHGGSRSSYEQYF. The CDR3 nucleotides are TGCGCCAGCAGCCAATCTCACGGCGGGAGCCGGAGCTCCTACGAGCAGTACTTC.